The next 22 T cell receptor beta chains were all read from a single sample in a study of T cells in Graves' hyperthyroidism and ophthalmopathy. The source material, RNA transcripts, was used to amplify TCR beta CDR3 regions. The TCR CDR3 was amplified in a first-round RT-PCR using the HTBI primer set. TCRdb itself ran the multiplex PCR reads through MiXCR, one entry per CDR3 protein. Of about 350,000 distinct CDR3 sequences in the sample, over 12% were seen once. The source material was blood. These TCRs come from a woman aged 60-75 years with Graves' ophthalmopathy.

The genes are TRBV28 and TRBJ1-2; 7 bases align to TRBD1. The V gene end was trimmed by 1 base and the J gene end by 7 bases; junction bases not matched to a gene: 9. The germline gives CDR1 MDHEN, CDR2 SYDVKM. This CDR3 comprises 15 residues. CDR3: CASSLSVTGTFGYTF. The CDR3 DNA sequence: TGTGCCAGCAGTTTATCGGTGACAGGGACTTTTGGCTACACCTTC.

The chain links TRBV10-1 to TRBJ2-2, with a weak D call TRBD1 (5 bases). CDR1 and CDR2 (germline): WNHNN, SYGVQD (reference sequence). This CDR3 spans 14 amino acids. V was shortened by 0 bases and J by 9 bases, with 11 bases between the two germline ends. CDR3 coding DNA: TGCGCCAGCAGTGAGTCGACTCAGGGCCGGGAGCTGTTTTTT. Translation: CASSESTQGRELFF.

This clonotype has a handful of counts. The CDR3 loop is CASSPQTGNTEAFF. The CDR3 region has the DNA TGTGCCAGCAGCCCACAGACAGGGAACACTGAAGCTTTCTTT. The chain has TRBV14 and TRBJ1-1, with D possibly being TRBD1 (6 bases). The V gene lost 4 bases and the J gene lost 1 base, with 10 bases spanning the gap. The germline CDR1 and CDR2 sequences are SGHDN and FVKESK. The CDR3 sequence is 14 residues long. Full variable domain (outside the CDR3, taken from reference TRBV14 and TRBJ1-1): EAGVTQFPSHSVIEKGQTVTLRCDPISGHDNLYWYRRVMGKEIKFLLHFVKESKQDESGMPNNRFLAERTGGTYSTLKVQPAELEDSGVYFCASSPQTGNTEAFFGQGTRLTVV.

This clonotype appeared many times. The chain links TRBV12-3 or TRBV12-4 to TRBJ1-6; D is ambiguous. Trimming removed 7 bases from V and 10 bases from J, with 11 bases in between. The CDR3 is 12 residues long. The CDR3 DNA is TGTGCCAGCAAAAGGGCTCGGTCACCCCTCCACTTT. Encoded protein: CASKRARSPLHF.

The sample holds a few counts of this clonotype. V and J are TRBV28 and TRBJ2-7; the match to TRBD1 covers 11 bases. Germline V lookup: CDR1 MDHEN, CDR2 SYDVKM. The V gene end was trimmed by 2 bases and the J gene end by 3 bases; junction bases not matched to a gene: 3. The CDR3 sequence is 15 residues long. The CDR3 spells CASSLGDRGIYEQYF. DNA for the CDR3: TGTGCCAGCAGTTTAGGGGACAGGGGGATCTACGAGCAGTACTTC.

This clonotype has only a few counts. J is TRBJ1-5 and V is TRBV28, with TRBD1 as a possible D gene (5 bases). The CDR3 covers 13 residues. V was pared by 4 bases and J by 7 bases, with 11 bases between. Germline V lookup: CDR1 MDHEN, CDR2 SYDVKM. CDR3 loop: CASSWGVGQPQHF. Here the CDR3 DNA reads TGTGCCAGCAGTTGGGGGGTTGGCCAGCCCCAGCATTTT.

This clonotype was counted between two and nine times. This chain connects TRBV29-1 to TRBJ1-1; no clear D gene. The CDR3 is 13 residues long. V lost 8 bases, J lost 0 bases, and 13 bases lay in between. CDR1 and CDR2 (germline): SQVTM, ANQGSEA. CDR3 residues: CSPMTEMNTEAFF. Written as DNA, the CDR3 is TGCAGCCCGATGACTGAGATGAACACTGAAGCTTTCTTT.

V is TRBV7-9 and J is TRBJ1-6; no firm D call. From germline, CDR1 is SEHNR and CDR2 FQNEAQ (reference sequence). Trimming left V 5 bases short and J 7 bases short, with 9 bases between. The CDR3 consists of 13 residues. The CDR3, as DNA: TGTGCCAGCAGCGCTGGGCCGAATTCACCCCTCCACTTT. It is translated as CASSAGPNSPLHF. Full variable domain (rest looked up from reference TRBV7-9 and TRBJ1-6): DTGVSQNPRHKITKRGQNVTFRCDPISEHNRLYWYRQTLGQGPEFLTYFQNEAQLEKSRLLSDRFSAERPKGSFSTLEIQRTEQGDSAMYLCASSAGPNSPLHFGNGTRLTVT.

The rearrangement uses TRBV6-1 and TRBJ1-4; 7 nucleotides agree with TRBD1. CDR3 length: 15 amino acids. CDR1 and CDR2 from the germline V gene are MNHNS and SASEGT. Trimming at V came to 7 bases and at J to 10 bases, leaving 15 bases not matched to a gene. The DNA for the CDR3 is TGTGCCAGCATTTCCGGTGGGACAGCGGCTGGAAAACTGTTTTTT. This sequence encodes CASISGGTAAGKLFF.

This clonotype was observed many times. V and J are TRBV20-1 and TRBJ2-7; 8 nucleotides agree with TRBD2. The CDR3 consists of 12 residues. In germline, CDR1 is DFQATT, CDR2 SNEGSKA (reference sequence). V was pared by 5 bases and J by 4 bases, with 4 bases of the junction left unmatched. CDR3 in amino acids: CSALREGYEQYF. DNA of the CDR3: TGCAGTGCTCTACGGGAGGGGTACGAGCAGTACTTC.

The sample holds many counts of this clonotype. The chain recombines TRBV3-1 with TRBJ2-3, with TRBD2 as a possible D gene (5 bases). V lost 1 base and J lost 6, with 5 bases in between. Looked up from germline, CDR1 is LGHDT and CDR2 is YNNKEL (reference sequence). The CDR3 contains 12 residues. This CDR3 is CASSQGGDTQYF. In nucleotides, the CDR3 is TGTGCCAGCAGCCAAGGAGGGGATACGCAGTATTTT.

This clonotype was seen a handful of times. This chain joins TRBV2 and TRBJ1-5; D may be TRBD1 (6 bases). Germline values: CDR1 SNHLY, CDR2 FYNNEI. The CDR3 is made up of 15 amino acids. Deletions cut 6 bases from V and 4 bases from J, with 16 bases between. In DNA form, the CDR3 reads TGTGCCAGCAGGGGGTCCAGGGGTGAAAATCAGCCCCAGCATTTT. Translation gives CASRGSRGENQPQHF.

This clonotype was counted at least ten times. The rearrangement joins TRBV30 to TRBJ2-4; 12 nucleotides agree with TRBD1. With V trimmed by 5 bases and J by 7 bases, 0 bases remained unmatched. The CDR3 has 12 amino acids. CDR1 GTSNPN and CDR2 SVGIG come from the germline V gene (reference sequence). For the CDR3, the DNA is TGTGCCTGGGGGACAGGGGGCAACATTCAGTACTTC. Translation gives CAWGTGGNIQYF.

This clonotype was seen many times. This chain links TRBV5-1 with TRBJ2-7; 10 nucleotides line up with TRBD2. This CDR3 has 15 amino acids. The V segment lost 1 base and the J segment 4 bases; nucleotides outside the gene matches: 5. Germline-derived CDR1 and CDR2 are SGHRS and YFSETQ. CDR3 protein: CASSLSLAGEYEQYF. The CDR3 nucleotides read TGCGCCAGCAGCTTGAGTCTAGCGGGGGAATACGAGCAGTACTTC.

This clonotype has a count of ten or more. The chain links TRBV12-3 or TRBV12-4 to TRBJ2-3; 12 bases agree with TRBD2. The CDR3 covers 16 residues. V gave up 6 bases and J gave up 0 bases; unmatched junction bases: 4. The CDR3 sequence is CASRPGTSGSTDTQYF. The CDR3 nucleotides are TGTGCCAGCAGACCCGGGACTAGCGGGAGCACAGATACGCAGTATTTT.

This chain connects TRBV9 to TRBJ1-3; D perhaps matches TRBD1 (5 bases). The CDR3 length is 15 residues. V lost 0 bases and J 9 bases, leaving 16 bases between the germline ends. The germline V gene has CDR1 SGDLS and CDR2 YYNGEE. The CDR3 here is CASSVGLINGGTIYF. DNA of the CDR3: TGTGCCAGCAGCGTAGGTCTAATCAACGGGGGCACCATATATTTT.

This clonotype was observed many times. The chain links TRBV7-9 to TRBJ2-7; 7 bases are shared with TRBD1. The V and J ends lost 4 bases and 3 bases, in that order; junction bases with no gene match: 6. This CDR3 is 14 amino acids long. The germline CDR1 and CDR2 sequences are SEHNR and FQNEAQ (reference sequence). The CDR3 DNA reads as TGTGCCAGCAGCTCCGGGACAGAGGACTACGAGCAGTACTTC. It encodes CASSSGTEDYEQYF.

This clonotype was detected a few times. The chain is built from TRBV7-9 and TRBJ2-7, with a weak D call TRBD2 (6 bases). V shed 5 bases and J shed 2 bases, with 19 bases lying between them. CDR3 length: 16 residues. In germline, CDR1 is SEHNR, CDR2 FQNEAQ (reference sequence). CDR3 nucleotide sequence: TGTGCCAGCAGCCAGGGAGGCTACAGAGCTACCTACGAGCAGTACTTC. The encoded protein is CASSQGGYRATYEQYF.

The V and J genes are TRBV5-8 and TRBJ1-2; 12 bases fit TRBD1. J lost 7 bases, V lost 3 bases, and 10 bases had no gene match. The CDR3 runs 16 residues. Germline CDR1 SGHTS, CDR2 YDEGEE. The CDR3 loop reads CASSWRPGQGAFGYTF. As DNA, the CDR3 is TGTGCCAGCAGCTGGAGACCGGGACAGGGGGCTTTTGGCTACACCTTC.

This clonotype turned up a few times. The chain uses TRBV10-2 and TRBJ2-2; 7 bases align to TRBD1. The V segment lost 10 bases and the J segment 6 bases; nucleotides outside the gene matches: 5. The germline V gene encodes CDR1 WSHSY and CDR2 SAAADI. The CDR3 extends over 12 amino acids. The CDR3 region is CATNTGAGELFF. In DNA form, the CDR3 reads TGCGCCACCAATACAGGGGCCGGGGAGCTGTTTTTT.

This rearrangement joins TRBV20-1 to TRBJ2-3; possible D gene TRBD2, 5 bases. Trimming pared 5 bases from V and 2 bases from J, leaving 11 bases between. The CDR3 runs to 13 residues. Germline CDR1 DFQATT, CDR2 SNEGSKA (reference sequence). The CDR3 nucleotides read TGCAGTGCTTCACGGGAAGACACAGATACGCAGTATTTT. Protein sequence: CSASREDTDTQYF.

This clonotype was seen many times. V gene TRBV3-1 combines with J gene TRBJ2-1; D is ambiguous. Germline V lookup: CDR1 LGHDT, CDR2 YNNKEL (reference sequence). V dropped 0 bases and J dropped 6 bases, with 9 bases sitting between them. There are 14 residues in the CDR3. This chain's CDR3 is CASSQELRPNEQFF. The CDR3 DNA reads TGTGCCAGCAGCCAAGAGTTACGTCCCAATGAGCAGTTCTTC.